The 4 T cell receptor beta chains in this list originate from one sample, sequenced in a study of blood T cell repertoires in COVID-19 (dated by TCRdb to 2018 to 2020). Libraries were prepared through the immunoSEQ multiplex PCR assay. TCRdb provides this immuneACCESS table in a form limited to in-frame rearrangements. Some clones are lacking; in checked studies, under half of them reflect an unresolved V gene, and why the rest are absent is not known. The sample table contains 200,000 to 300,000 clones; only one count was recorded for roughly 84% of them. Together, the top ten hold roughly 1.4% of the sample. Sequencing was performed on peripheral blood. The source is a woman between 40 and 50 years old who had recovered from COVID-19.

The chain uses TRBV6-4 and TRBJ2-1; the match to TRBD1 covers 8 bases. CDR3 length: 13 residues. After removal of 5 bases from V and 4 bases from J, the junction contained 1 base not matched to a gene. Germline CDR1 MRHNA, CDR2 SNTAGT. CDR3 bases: TGTGCCAGCAGTCAGGGGGCATACAATGAGCAGTTCTTC. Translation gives CASSQGAYNEQFF.

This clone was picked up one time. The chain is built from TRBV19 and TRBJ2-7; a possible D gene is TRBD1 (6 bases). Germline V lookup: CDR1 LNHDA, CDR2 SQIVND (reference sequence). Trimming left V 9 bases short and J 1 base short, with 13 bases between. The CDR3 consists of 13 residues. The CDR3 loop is CASKLQGSYEQYF. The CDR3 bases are TGTGCCAGCAAACTACAGGGTTCCTACGAGCAGTACTTC.

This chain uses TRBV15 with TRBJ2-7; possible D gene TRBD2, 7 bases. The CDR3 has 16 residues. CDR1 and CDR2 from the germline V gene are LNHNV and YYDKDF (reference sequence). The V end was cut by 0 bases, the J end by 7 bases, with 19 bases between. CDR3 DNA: TGTGCCACCAGCAGAGATATGAGGGGGGGATCCGGGGAGCAGTACTTC. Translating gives CATSRDMRGGSGEQYF.

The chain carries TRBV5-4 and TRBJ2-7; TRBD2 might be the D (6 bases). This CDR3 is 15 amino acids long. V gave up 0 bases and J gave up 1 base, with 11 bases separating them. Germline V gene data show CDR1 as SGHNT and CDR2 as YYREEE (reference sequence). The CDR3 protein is CASSLAGVPSYEQYF. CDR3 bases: TGTGCCAGCAGCTTGGCGGGGGTTCCATCCTACGAGCAGTACTTC. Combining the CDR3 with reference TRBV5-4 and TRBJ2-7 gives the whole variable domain ETGVTQSPTHLIKTRGQQVTLRCSSQSGHNTVSWYQQALGQGPQFIFQYYREEENGRGNFPPRFSGLQFPNYSSELNVNALELDDSALYLCASSLAGVPSYEQYFGPGTRLTVT.